This TCR beta chain was retrieved from a study of CD8 T cells in Susac syndrome. After extraction with the RNeasy kit, roughly 0.5 to 1 ug of the RNA was reverse transcribed using random hexamers. From the immunoSEQ multiplex PCR reads, TCRdb called clonotypes with MiXCR, one entry per CDR3 protein. Altogether 180,000 or so distinct CDR3 sequences are present, 90% to 95% being singletons, with the ten largest covering 0.14%. The V gene's germline CDR1 is DFQATT and CDR2 SNEGSKA (reference sequence). V was pared by 4 bases and J by 2 bases, with 7 bases between. The CDR3 extends over 12 amino acids. The sequencing sample was made of CD4+ T cells from PBMCs. V and J are TRBV20-1 and TRBJ2-3, with D hard to call. The origin of this receptor is a human donor in good health. CDR3 nucleotides: TGCAGTGCTACAGACAACACAGATACGCAGTATTTT. Translation gives CSATDNTDTQYF.